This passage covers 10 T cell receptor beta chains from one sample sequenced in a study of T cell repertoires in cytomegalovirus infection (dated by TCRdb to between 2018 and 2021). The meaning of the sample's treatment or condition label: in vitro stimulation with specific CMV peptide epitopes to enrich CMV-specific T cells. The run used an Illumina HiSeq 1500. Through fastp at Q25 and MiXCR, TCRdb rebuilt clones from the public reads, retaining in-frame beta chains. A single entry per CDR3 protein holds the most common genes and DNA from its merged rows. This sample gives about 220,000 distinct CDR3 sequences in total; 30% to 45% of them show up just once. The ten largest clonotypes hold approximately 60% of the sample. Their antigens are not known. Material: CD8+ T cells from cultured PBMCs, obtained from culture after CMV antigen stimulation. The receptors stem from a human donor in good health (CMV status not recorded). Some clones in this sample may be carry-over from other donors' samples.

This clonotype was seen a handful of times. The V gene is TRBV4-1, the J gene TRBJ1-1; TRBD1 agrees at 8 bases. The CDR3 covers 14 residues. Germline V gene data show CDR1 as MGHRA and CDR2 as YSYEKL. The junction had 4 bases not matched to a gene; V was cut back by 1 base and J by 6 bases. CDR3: CASSQARGHAEAFF. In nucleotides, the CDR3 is TGCGCCAGCAGCCAAGCCAGGGGGCACGCTGAAGCTTTCTTT.

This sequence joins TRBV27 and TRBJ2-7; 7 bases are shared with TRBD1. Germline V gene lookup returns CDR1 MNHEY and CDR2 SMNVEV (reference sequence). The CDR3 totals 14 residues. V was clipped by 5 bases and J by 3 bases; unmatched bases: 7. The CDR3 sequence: CASSGSGQIYEQYF. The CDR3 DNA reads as TGTGCCAGCAGTGGATCGGGACAGATCTACGAGCAGTACTTC.

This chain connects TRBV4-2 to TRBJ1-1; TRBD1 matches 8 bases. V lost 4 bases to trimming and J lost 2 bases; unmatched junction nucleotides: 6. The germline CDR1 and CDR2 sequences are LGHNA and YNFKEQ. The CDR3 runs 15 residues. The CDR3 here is CASSLHGQGNTEAFF. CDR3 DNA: TGTGCCAGCAGCCTCCACGGACAGGGTAACACTGAAGCTTTCTTT.

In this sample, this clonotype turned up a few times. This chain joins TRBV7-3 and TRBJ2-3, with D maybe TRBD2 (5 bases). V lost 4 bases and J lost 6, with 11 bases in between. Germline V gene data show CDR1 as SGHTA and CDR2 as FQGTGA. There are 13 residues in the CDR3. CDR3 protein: CASSYLASDTQYF. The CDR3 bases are TGTGCCAGCAGCTACCTAGCATCGGATACGCAGTATTTT.

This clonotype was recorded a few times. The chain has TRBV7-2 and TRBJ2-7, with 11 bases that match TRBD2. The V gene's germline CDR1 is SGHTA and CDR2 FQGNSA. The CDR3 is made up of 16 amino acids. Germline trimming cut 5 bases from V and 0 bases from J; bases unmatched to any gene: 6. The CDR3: CASSPLAGGYSYEQYF. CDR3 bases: TGTGCCAGCAGCCCTCTAGCGGGAGGTTACTCCTACGAGCAGTACTTC.

Here the CDR3 reads CASSTTGGAAEAFF. The DNA of the CDR3 is TGTGCCAGCAGCACTACAGGGGGCGCGGCTGAAGCTTTCTTT. The chain couples TRBV7-3 to TRBJ1-1; 9 positions match TRBD1. Germline CDR1 is SGHTA and CDR2 is FQGTGA. CDR3 length: 14 residues. The V segment lost 5 bases and the J segment 6 bases; nucleotides outside the gene matches: 7.

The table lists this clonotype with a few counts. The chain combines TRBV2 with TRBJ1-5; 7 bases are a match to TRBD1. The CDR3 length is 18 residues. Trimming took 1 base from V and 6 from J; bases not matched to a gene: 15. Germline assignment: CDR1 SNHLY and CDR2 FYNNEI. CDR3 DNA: TGTGCCAGCAGTGAAGATCCCACGAGGGGGCTTTCGGGTCAGCCCCAGCATTTT. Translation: CASSEDPTRGLSGQPQHF.

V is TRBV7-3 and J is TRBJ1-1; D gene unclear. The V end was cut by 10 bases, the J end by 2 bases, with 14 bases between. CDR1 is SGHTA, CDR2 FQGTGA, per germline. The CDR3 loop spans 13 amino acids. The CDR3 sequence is CATSGRPNTEAFF. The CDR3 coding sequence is TGTGCCACCTCGGGGAGGCCCAACACTGAAGCTTTCTTT.

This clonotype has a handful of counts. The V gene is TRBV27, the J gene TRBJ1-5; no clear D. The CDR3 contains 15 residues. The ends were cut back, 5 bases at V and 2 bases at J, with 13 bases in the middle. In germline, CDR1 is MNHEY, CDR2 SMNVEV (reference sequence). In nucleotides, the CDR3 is TGTGCCAGCAGTGTAGGACCGAAGGGCAATCAGCCCCAGCATTTT. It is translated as CASSVGPKGNQPQHF.

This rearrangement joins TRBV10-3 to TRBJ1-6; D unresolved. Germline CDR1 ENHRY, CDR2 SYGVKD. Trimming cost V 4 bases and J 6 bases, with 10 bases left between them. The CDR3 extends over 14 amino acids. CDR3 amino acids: CAISGRDSNSPLHF. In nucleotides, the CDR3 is TGTGCCATCAGTGGTAGAGATAGTAATTCACCCCTCCACTTT.